This T cell receptor beta chain was identified in a study of blood T cell repertoires in COVID-19. At the level of the study: There were acute and convalescent COVID-19 samples, and they came from the United States, Italy and Spain. T cells, B-cell-depleted T cells, or PBMCs provided the cDNA or gDNA that served as material.

In the original analysis: Using reference gene primer amplification, nucleated cell counts were estimated. Produced via immunoSEQ multiplex PCR; TCRdb's table is partial and in-frame only. D and trimming were read from the DNA, whereas the V and J calls and clone size are those reported in that table. The sample lists approximately 200,000 clones, about 90% seen once, with around 1.4% in the top ten. The ends were cut back, 1 base at V and 6 bases at J, with 13 bases in the middle. Germline values: CDR1 PRHDT, CDR2 FYEKMQ (reference sequence). The CDR3 covers 14 residues. The clonotype originates from a man younger than 35 with active or convalescent COVID-19. Sequencing input: peripheral blood. The gene calls are TRBV13 and TRBJ2-7; TRBD2 might be the D (6 bases). CDR3 DNA sequence: TGTGCCAGCAGCTTAGTCACAGACGGGGGCGAGCAGTACTTC. Translation: CASSLVTDGGEQYF.